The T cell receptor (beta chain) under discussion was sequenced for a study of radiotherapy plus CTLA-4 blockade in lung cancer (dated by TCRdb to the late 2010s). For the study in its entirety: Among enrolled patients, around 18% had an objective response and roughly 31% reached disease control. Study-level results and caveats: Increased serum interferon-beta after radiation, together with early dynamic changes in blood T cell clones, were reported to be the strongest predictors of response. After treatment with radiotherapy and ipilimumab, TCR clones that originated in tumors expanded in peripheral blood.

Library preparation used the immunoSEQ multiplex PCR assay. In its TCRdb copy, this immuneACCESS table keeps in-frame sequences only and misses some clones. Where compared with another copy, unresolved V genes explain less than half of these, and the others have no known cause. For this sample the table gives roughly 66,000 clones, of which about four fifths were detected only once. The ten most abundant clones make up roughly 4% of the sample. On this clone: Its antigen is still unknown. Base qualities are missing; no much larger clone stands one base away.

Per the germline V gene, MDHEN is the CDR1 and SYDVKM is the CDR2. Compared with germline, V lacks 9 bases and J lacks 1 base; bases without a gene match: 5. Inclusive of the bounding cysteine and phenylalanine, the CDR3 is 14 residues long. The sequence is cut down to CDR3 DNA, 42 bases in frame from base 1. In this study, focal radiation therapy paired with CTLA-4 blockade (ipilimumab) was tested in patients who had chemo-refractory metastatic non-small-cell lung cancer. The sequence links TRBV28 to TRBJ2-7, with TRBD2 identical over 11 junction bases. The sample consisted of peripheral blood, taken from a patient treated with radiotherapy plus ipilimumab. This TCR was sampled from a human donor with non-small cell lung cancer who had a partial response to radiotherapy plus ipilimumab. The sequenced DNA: TGTGCCAGTTCCGGGACTAGCGGTTCCTACGAGCAGTACTTC. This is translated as CASSGTSGSYEQYF. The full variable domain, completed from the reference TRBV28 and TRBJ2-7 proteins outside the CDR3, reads DVKVTQSSRYLVKRTGEKVFLECVQDMDHENMFWYRQDPGLGLRLIYFSYDVKMKEKGDIPEGYSVSREKKERFSLILESASTNQTSMYLCASSGTSGSYEQYFGPGTRLTVT.